Listed below are T cell receptor beta chains from one sample, sequenced in a study of CD8 T cells in Susac syndrome. MiXCR, run by TCRdb on the immunoSEQ multiplex PCR reads, gives a single entry per CDR3 protein. The sample includes some 300,000 distinct CDR3 sequences, 85% of them seen just once. Sequencing was done on a sample of CD8+ T cells from PBMCs. The receptors here all came from a human donor with multiple sclerosis. CDR3s include the opening cysteine and the closing phenylalanine or tryptophan. The D gene is left open where the match is weak. Clone size is shown for a subset of rows, as once, few, many or a class of expanded clone.

v_call,j_call,d_call,clone_size,cdr3_aa,cdr3_nt
TRBV15,TRBJ1-5,TRBD1,once,CASEGRKGGRNQPQHF,TGTGCCTCCGAGGGTAGGAAAGGGGGCCGGAATCAGCCCCAGCATTTT
TRBV11-2,TRBJ2-1,TRBD2,-,CASSSSRGSDYNEQFF,TGTGCCAGCAGCTCCTCGCGGGGGAGCGACTACAATGAGCAGTTCTTC
TRBV6-5,TRBJ1-2,-,-,CASSYSGQGNGYTF,TGTGCCAGCAGTTACTCGGGCCAGGGAAATGGCTACACCTTC
TRBV4-1,TRBJ2-7,-,-,CASSPFPSSSYEQYF,TGCGCCAGCAGCCCATTCCCTTCTAGCTCCTACGAGCAGTACTTC
TRBV20-1,TRBJ2-7,TRBD2,-,CSARDGGSASYEQYF,TGCAGTGCTAGAGATGGCGGGAGCGCTTCCTACGAGCAGTACTTC
TRBV29-1,TRBJ2-7,-,-,CSVIYVTGGYEQYF,TGCAGCGTTATCTATGTGACAGGCGGCTACGAGCAGTACTTC
TRBV16,TRBJ1-2,-,-,CASSQGMSYGYTF,TGTGCCAGCAGCCAAGGAATGTCCTATGGCTACACCTTC
TRBV30,TRBJ2-7,TRBD2,-,CAWTGRAPYEQYF,TGTGCCTGGACCGGGAGGGCCCCCTACGAGCAGTACTTC
TRBV20-1,TRBJ2-1,TRBD2,-,CSARDLAGEVEQFF,TGCAGTGCTAGAGATCTAGCGGGAGAGGTTGAGCAGTTCTTC
TRBV20-1,TRBJ2-2,-,-,CSAGTYTGELFF,TGCAGTGCTGGGACGTACACCGGGGAGCTGTTTTTT
TRBV12-3/TRBV12-4,TRBJ2-1,TRBD2,few,CASSSVAGLYNEQFF,TGTGCCAGCAGTTCCGTAGCGGGACTCTACAATGAGCAGTTCTTC
TRBV7-9,TRBJ1-2,-,few,CASSTENYGYTF,TGTGCCAGCAGCACAGAGAACTATGGCTACACCTTC
TRBV27,TRBJ2-7,TRBD2,-,CASSLGAGGFQEQYF,TGTGCCAGCAGCCTAGGGGCGGGAGGTTTCCAAGAGCAGTACTTC
TRBV30,TRBJ2-7,TRBD1,-,CAWTRDSLTYEQYF,TGTGCCTGGACACGGGACAGTCTAACCTACGAGCAGTACTTC
TRBV12-3/TRBV12-4,TRBJ1-2,-,-,CASSRGAGIRNYGYTF,TGTGCCAGCAGTCGAGGGGCCGGGATACGTAACTATGGCTACACCTTC
TRBV11-2,TRBJ1-2,TRBD1,-,CANSPRTGRNYGYTF,TGTGCCAACAGCCCCCGGACAGGGCGAAACTATGGCTACACCTTC
TRBV4-2,TRBJ2-7,-,-,CASSQEGRDYEQYF,TGTGCCAGCAGCCAAGAAGGCCGGGACTACGAGCAGTACTTC
TRBV28,TRBJ2-7,-,-,CASSTGRAYEQYF,TGTGCCAGCAGTACCGGCAGGGCCTACGAGCAGTACTTC
TRBV16,TRBJ2-5,TRBD1,-,CASSQPWDRERETQYF,TGTGCCAGCAGCCAACCCTGGGACAGGGAAAGGGAGACCCAGTACTTC
TRBV4-2,TRBJ2-1,-,-,CASSQDPARNNDNEQFF,TGTGCCAGCAGCCAAGATCCAGCCAGGAATAACGACAATGAGCAGTTCTTC
TRBV10-2,TRBJ1-2,TRBD1,-,CASSESLGGGSPYGYTF,TGCGCCAGCAGTGAGTCCTTAGGGGGCGGGTCCCCTTATGGCTACACCTTC
TRBV6-2/TRBV6-3,TRBJ1-6,TRBD1,-,CASSPDRATLPLHF,TGTGCCAGCAGTCCGGACAGGGCGACCCTGCCCCTCCACTTT
TRBV19,TRBJ2-3,-,once,CASSIGAGLSTDTQYF,TGTGCCAGTAGTATAGGGGCAGGACTGAGCACAGATACGCAGTATTTT
TRBV6-1,TRBJ1-1,TRBD1,-,CASSGDRVTEAFF,TGTGCCAGCAGTGGAGACAGGGTCACTGAAGCTTTCTTT
TRBV5-6,TRBJ2-7,-,-,CASSGGPLLGYEQYF,TGTGCCAGCAGCGGGGGCCCCCTACTGGGCTACGAGCAGTACTTC
TRBV3-1,TRBJ1-1,-,-,CASSQGFGISNTEAFF,TGTGCCAGCAGCCAAGGATTCGGGATCTCGAACACTGAAGCTTTCTTT
TRBV28,TRBJ2-7,TRBD1,-,CASSLELFVGTGAYEQYF,TGTGCCAGCAGTTTGGAACTCTTCGTGGGGACAGGGGCCTACGAGCAGTACTTC
TRBV11-2,TRBJ1-3,TRBD1,-,CASSSTGGNTIYF,TGTGCCAGCAGCTCGACAGGGGGCAACACCATATATTTT
TRBV12-3/TRBV12-4,TRBJ2-7,-,-,CASSYPLGVPYYEQYF,TGTGCCAGCAGTTACCCTCTTGGAGTTCCCTACTACGAGCAGTACTTC
TRBV12-3/TRBV12-4,TRBJ2-5,-,-,CASRNWIDIQETQYF,TGTGCCAGCAGAAACTGGATAGATATCCAAGAGACCCAGTACTTC
TRBV7-2,TRBJ2-1,TRBD2,-,CASSLAYLAGANEQFF,TGTGCCAGCAGCTTAGCTTATCTAGCGGGAGCGAATGAGCAGTTCTTC
TRBV20-1,TRBJ2-4,TRBD1,-,CSARPYQDRGPIQAKNIQYF,TGCAGTGCTAGGCCCTACCAGGACAGGGGGCCAATTCAAGCCAAAAACATTCAGTACTTC
TRBV4-3,TRBJ2-3,-,-,CASSLGLTNSLADTQYF,TGCGCCAGCAGCCTGGGGCTCACCAACTCCCTGGCGGATACGCAGTATTTT
TRBV11-2,TRBJ2-4,-,few,CASSLSRYIQYF,TGTGCCAGCAGCTTATCAAGGTACATTCAGTACTTC
TRBV19,TRBJ1-5,-,-,CASSIWGSPNQPQHF,TGTGCCAGTAGTATTTGGGGCTCCCCCAATCAGCCCCAGCATTTT
TRBV27,TRBJ1-3,-,-,CASRQSGFSGNTIYF,TGTGCCAGCAGACAATCCGGGTTCTCTGGAAACACCATATATTTT
TRBV4-2,TRBJ2-2,-,-,CASSQDIGGVAGELFF,TGTGCCAGCAGCCAAGACATAGGGGGAGTCGCCGGGGAGCTGTTTTTT
TRBV12-3/TRBV12-4,TRBJ2-1,TRBD1,once,CASSKDRANYPLDEQFF,TGTGCCAGCAGTAAGGACAGGGCAAACTATCCCCTTGATGAGCAGTTCTTC
TRBV6-5,TRBJ1-1,-,-,CASSSRGVTEAFF,TGTGCCAGCAGTTCCCGGGGGGTCACTGAAGCTTTCTTT
TRBV27,TRBJ1-3,-,-,CASSLSAGLNSGNTIYF,TGTGCCAGCAGTTTATCGGCAGGCTTGAACTCTGGAAACACCATATATTTT
TRBV27,TRBJ2-1,TRBD2,-,CASSYGLAATIEQFF,TGTGCCAGCAGTTACGGTCTAGCGGCCACGATTGAGCAGTTCTTC
TRBV4-3,TRBJ2-2,TRBD2,-,CASSQAGGARVGAGELFF,TGCGCCAGCAGCCAAGCCGGGGGGGCCAGGGTGGGAGCCGGGGAGCTGTTTTTT
TRBV3-1,TRBJ2-2,-,-,CASSQDPLLRYSNTGELFF,TGTGCCAGCAGCCAAGATCCTTTATTACGGTACTCGAACACCGGGGAGCTGTTTTTT
TRBV28,TRBJ1-2,TRBD1,-,CASSFITGDYTF,TGTGCCAGCAGTTTCATAACAGGGGACTACACCTTC
TRBV9,TRBJ2-1,-,-,CASSPQGWLAFRYEQFF,TGTGCCAGCAGCCCCCAAGGGTGGCTAGCATTTAGGTATGAGCAGTTCTTC
TRBV25-1,TRBJ1-1,-,-,CASSPWGAPLEAFF,TGTGCCAGCAGCCCGTGGGGTGCCCCGCTTGAAGCTTTCTTT
TRBV3-1,TRBJ2-7,-,-,CASSQDSFGYEQYF,TGTGCCAGCAGCCAAGATAGCTTCGGGTACGAGCAGTACTTC
TRBV14,TRBJ2-3,TRBD2,-,CASSQDRLGLAIGTDTQYF,TGTGCCAGCAGCCAAGATCGGTTGGGACTAGCAATTGGTACAGATACGCAGTATTTT
TRBV29-1,TRBJ1-2,-,-,CSVGGPVVDNYGYTF,TGCAGCGTTGGGGGTCCGGTCGTTGATAACTATGGCTACACCTTC
TRBV7-6,TRBJ2-6,-,-,CASSLSSSRLSGANVLTF,TGTGCCAGCAGCTTATCCTCTAGCAGGCTCTCTGGGGCCAACGTCCTGACTTTC
TRBV12-3/TRBV12-4,TRBJ2-3,TRBD1,-,CASSWTGGSDTQYF,TGTGCCAGCAGTTGGACAGGGGGCTCAGATACGCAGTATTTT
TRBV5-4,TRBJ2-7,-,-,CASSVLGAGREQYF,TGTGCCAGCAGCGTCTTAGGGGCGGGACGAGAGCAGTACTTC
TRBV15,TRBJ1-4,TRBD1,-,CATSSWDRALTNEKLFF,TGTGCCACCAGCAGCTGGGACAGGGCTTTAACTAATGAAAAACTGTTTTTT
TRBV7-2,TRBJ1-3,-,-,CASSLAGPGNTIYF,TGTGCCAGCAGCTTAGCTGGCCCTGGAAACACCATATATTTT